The T cell receptor (beta chain) described here comes from a study of shared clonotypes between healthy human individuals. Study-wide points: Clonotype sharing among donors likely depends on sequencing depth.

Points on this clone: Its antigen is unidentified.

Germline-derived CDR1 and CDR2 are SEHNR and FQNEAQ (reference sequence). The V end lost 1 base, the J end lost 5 bases, and 6 bases lay between the germline ends. The CDR3 runs 12 residues. The repertoire was sequenced with immunoSEQ multiplex PCR; TCRdb's copy has only in-frame clones and lacks some. The sample shows about 490,000 clones, around 80% of them seen only once. This rearrangement joins TRBV7-9 to TRBJ2-7; D call uncertain. This receptor was taken from a woman aged 40-49 years in good health. Some clones in this sample may be carry-over from other donors' samples. The sample was PBMCs. CDR3 coding DNA: TGTGCCAGCAGCTTAGGCGTCCACGAGCAGTACTTC. It encodes CASSLGVHEQYF.